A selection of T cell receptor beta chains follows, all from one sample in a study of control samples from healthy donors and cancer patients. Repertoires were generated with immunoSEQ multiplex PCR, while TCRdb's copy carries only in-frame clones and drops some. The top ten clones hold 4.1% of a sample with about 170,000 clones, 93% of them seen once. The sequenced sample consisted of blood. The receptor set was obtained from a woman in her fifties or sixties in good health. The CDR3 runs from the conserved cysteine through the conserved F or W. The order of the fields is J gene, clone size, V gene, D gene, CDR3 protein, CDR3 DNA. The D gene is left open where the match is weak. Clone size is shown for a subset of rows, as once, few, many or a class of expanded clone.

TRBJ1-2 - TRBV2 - CASSERTYGYTF TGTGCCAGCAGTGAAAGAACTTATGGCTACACCTTC
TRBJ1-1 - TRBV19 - CASNRGAFGLNTEAFF TGTGCCAGCAATAGAGGGGCCTTTGGCCTGAACACTGAAGCTTTCTTT
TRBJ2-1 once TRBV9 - CASSVASSQYNEQFF TGTGCCAGCAGCGTAGCTTCCAGCCAATACAATGAGCAGTTCTTC
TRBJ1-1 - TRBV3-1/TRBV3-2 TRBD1 CASSQRTGVRAFF TGTGCCAGCAGCCAAAGGACAGGGGTTAGAGCTTTCTTT
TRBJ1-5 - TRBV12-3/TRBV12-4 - CASSLENQPQHF TGTGCCAGCAGTTTAGAGAACCAGCCCCAGCATTTT
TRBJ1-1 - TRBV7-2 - CASSLGRQGLTEAFF TGTGCCAGCAGCTTAGGGAGGCAGGGTTTGACTGAAGCTTTCTTT
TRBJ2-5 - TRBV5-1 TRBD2 CASSFLAGVGETQYF TGCGCCAGCAGCTTCCTAGCGGGGGTGGGAGAGACCCAGTACTTC
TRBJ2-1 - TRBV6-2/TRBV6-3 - CASSWAPRYEQFF TGTGCCAGCAGCTGGGCCCCGAGGTATGAGCAGTTCTTC
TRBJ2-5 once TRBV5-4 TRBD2 CASSPKRGQYQETQYF TGTGCCAGCAGCCCAAAGCGGGGCCAGTACCAAGAGACCCAGTACTTC
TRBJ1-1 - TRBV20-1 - CSASHQNENTEAFF TGCAGTGCTAGTCACCAGAATGAGAACACTGAAGCTTTCTTT
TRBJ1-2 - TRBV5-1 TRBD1 CASSFPGQGADGYTF TGCGCCAGCAGCTTCCCGGGACAGGGGGCGGATGGCTACACCTTC